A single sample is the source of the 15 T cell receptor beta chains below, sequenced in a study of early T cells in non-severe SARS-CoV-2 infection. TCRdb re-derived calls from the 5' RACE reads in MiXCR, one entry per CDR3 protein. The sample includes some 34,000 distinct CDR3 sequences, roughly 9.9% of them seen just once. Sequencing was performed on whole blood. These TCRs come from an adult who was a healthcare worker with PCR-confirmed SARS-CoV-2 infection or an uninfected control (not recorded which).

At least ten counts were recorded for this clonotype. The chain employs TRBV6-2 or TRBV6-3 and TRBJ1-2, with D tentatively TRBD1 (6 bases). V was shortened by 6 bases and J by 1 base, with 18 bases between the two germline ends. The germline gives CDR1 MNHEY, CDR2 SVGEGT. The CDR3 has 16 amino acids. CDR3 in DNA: TGTGCCAGCAGAGGACAGCCTCCACCTATTAACTATGGCTACACCTTC. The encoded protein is CASRGQPPPINYGYTF.

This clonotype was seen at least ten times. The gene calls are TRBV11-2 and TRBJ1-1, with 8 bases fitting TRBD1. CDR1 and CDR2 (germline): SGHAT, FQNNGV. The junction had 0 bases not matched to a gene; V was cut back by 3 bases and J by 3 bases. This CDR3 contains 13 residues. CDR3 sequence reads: CASSLGQDTEAFF. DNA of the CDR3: TGTGCCAGCAGCTTGGGACAGGACACTGAAGCTTTCTTT.

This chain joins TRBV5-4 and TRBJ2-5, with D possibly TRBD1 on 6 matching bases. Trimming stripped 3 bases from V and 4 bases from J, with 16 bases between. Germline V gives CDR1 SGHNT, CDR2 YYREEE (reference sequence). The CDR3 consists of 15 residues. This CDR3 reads CASSSIMGAAETQYF. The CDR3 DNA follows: TGTGCCAGCAGCTCAATTATGGGGGCGGCAGAGACCCAGTACTTC.

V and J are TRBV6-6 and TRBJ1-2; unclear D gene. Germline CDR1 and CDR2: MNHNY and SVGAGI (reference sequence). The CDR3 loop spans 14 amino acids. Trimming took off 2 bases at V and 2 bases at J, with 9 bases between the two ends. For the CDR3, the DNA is TGTGCCAGCAGTTACGGCGGAGCGAACTATGGCTACACCTTC. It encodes CASSYGGANYGYTF.

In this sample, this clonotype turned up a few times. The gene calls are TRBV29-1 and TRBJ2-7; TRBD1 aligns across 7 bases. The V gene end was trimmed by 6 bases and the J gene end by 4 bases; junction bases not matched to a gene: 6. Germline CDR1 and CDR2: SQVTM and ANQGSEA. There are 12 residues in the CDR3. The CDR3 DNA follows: TGCAGCGTGCTGACAGGGCGGTACGAGCAGTACTTC. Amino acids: CSVLTGRYEQYF.

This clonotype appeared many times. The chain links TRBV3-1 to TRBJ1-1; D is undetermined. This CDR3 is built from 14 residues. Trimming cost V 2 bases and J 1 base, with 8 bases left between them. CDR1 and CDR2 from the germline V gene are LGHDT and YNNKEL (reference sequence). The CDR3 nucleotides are TGTGCCAGCAGCCAACAGTCCCGGAACACTGAAGCTTTCTTT. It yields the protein CASSQQSRNTEAFF.

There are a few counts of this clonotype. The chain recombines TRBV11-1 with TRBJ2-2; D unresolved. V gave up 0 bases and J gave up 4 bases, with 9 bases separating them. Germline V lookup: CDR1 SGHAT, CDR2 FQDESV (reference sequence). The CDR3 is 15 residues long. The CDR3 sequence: CASSLAASGTGELFF. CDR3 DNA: TGTGCCAGCAGCTTAGCAGCGTCCGGCACCGGGGAGCTGTTTTTT.

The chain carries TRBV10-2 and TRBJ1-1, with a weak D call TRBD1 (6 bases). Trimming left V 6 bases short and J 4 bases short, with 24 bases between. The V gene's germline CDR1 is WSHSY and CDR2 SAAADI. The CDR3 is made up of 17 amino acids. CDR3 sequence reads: CASSLHLGGAGGTEAFF. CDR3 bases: TGCGCCAGCAGCTTACACCTGGGGGGCGCGGGTGGCACTGAAGCTTTCTTT.

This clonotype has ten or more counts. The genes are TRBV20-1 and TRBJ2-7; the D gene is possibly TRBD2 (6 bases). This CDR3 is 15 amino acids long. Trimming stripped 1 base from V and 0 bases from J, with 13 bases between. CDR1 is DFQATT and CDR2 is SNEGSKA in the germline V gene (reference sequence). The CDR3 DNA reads TGCAGTGCTAGAGCTCGACGGGGGAACTCCTACGAGCAGTACTTC. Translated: CSARARRGNSYEQYF.

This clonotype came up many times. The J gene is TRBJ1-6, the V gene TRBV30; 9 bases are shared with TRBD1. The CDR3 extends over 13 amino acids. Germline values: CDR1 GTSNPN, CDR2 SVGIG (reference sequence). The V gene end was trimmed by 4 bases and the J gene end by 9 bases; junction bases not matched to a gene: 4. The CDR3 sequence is CAWKHRGLSPLHF. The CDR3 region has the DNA TGTGCCTGGAAACACAGGGGGCTTTCACCCCTCCACTTT.

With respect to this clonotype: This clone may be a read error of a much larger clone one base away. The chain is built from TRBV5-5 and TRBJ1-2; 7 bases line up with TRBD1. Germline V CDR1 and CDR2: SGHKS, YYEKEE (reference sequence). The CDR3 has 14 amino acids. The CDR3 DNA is TGTGCCAACAGCTCCGGGACAGTCAACTATGGCTACACCTTC. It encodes CANSSGTVNYGYTF.

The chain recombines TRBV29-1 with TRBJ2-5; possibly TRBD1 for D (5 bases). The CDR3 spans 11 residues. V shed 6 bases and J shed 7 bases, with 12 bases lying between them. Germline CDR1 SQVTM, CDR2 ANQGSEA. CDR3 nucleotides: TGCAGCGTCGTAGGTACAGGGACCCAGTACTTC. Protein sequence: CSVVGTGTQYF.

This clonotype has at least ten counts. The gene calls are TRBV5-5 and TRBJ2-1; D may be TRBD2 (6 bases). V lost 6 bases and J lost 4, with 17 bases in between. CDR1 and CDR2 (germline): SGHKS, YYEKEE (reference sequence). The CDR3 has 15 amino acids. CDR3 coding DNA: TGTGCCAGCAACCCCCCCGGGAGTGGGTACAATGAGCAGTTCTTC. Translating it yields CASNPPGSGYNEQFF. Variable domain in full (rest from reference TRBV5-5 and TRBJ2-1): DAGVTQSPTHLIKTRGQQVTLRCSPISGHKSVSWYQQVLGQGPQFIFQYYEKEERGRGNFPDRFSARQFPNYSSELNVNALLLGDSALYLCASNPPGSGYNEQFFGPGTRLTVL.

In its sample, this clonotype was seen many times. Here the CDR3 reads CASSQGDRNTGELFF. For the CDR3, the DNA is TGTGCCAGCAGCCAAGGGGACAGGAACACCGGGGAGCTGTTTTTT. This chain connects TRBV14 to TRBJ2-2, with TRBD1 matching over 7 bases. The CDR3 is 15 residues long. Germline V gives CDR1 SGHDN, CDR2 FVKESK. With V trimmed by 1 base and J by 1 base, 0 bases remained unmatched.

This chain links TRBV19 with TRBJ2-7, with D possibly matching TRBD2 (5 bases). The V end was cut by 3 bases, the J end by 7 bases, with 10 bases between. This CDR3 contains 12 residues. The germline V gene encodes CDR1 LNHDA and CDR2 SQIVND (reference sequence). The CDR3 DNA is TGTGCCAGTAGTATTCTCCCGGGGGAGCAGTACTTC. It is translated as CASSILPGEQYF.